This T cell receptor beta chain was identified during a study of blood T cell repertoires in COVID-19 (dated by TCRdb to the early 2020s). The study in broad terms: Samples from collaborators originated in the United States, Italy and Spain and spanned both the acute and convalescent phases of COVID-19. The prospective study material was composed of cDNA or gDNA derived from T cells, B-cell-depleted T cells, or PBMCs. Subjects who had been exposed to COVID-19, were actively infected with it, or had recovered from it provided the deeply sampled blood TCRbeta repertoires that made up the dataset. The repertoires were released in a freely available public database intended as a resource for research on the immune response to SARS-CoV-2. Samples were obtained from the ongoing ImmuneRACE study (first 160 participants) and from 1,200 or so subjects provided by 6 global collaborators. Sample metadata almost always included a de-identified subject ID, COVID-19 status, age in years and sex. Where HLA class I and class II types were available, the types were taken from metadata supplied by the sample provider, not from assay-based typing. General conclusions and limits of the study: How much clinical and demographic metadata was included differed by source and by participant, and the metadata was provided uncurated.

The table lists this clone with a few counts. Its specific antigen is unknown. The sample holds no much larger clone one base away, and base qualities are not on file. V is reduced by 1 base and J by 0 bases, leaving a spacing of 10 bases between them. CDR1 and CDR2, per the germline V gene, are SGHVS and FQNEAQ. Spanning cysteine to phenylalanine, the CDR3 consists of 17 amino acids. Left in the record is the CDR3 DNA by itself, 51 bases read in frame from the first base. The immunoSEQ Assay, a bias-controlled multiplex PCR, was used to amplify TCRbeta CDR3 regions from genomic DNA. Under the source paper's analysis protocol: The number of nucleated cells in each sample was estimated from the amplification of reference gene primers within the assay. Sequence reads were collapsed and filtered to measure the absolute abundance of every unique TCRbeta CDR3 rearrangement. For each sample, productive Simpson clonality was calculated as the square root of Simpson's diversity index over productive rearrangements. TCRdb stores this immuneACCESS table with in-frame sequences only. Part of the clones is absent; in the studies checked, under half of the shortfall reflects unresolved V genes, and no reason is known for the rest. V and J calls and clone size are as listed in that table; D and trimming were resolved from the DNA. The sample table contains around 250,000 clones; only one count was recorded for 86% of them. Of the sample, around 15% is held by the ten largest clones.

In the prospective study, participants were 18 to 89 years old, resided in around 25 geographic areas of the United States, and were enrolled through a virtual design. To assign participants to cohorts, the prospective study relied on clinical history that participants themselves reported in a screening survey and a study questionnaire. ImmuneRACE Cohort 3 recovered participants were defined by two consecutive negative NP/OP PCR tests, healthcare professional clearance, or symptom resolution. Mobile phlebotomists in the prospective study collected whole blood, serum and a nasopharyngeal or oropharyngeal swab from every participant. Prospective study participants could optionally give additional blood draws and questionnaires over a roughly two-month period. Prospective study blood samples were shipped either frozen or at room temperature before DNA extraction.

This TCR came from a young man who had recovered from COVID-19. The chain is made from TRBV7-8 and TRBJ1-6; matching of 5 bases hints at TRBD1 as the D gene. Sequencing was performed on PBMCs or T cells enriched from blood (not recorded which). The CDR3 loop reads CASSLVAGSSYNSPLHF. The bases read TGTGCCAGCAGCTTAGTGGCAGGGTCCTCCTATAATTCACCCCTCCACTTT. Where the CDR3 stops, the reference TRBV7-8 and TRBJ1-6 genes take over; the full variable domain is GAGVSQSPRYKVAKRGQDVALRCDPISGHVSLFWYQQALGQGPEFLTYFQNEAQLDKSGLPSDRFFAERPEGSVSTLKIQRTQQEDSAVYLCASSLVAGSSYNSPLHFGNGTRLTVT.